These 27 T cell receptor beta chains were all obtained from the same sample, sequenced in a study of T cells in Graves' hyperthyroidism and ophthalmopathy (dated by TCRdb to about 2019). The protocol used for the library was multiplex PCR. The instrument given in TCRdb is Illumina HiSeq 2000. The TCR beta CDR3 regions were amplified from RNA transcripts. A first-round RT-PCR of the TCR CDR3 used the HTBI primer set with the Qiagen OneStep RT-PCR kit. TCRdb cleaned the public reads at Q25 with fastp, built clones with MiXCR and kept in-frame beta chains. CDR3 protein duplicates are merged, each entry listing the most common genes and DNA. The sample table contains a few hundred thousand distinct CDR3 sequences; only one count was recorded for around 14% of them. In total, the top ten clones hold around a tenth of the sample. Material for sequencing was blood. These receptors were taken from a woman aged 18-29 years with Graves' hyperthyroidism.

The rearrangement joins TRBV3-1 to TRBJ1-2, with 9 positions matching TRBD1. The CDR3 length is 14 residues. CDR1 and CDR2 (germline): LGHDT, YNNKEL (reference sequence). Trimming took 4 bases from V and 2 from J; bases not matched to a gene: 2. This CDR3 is CASSRGTGNYGYTF. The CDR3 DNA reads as TGTGCCAGCAGCCGCGGGACAGGGAACTATGGCTACACCTTC.

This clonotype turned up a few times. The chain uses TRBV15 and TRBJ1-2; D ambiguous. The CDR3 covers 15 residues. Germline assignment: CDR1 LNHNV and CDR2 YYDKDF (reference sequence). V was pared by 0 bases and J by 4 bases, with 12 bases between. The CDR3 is CATSRDKGEGYGYTF. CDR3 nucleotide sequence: TGTGCCACCAGCAGAGATAAGGGTGAGGGCTATGGCTACACCTTC.

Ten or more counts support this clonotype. CDR3 amino acids: CASSLRPGLKADTQYF. CDR3 nucleotide sequence: TGTGCCAGCAGTTTGCGCCCGGGACTAAAAGCAGATACGCAGTATTTT. The chain has TRBV12-3 or TRBV12-4 and TRBJ2-3; 7 nucleotides line up with TRBD2. V lost 3 bases and J lost 4; bases outside the gene matches: 10. CDR3 length equals 16 residues.

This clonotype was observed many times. The CDR3 DNA reads TGCAGTGCTCCCCGGCTAGCCTCAGATACGCAGTATTTT. This gives the protein CSAPRLASDTQYF. The chain is built from TRBV20-1 and TRBJ2-3; TRBD2 is a possible D gene (5 bases). From germline, CDR1 is DFQATT and CDR2 SNEGSKA (reference sequence). The germline V and J ends were trimmed by 5 bases and 4 bases, with 13 bases remaining between them. This CDR3 spans 13 amino acids.

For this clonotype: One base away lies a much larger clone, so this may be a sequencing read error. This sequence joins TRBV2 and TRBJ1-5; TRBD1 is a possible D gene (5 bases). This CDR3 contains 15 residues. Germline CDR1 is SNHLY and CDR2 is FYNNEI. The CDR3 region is CASTALWGSNLPQHF. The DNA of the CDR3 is TGTGCCAGCACGGCTTTGTGGGGGTCCAATCTGCCCCAGCATTTT.

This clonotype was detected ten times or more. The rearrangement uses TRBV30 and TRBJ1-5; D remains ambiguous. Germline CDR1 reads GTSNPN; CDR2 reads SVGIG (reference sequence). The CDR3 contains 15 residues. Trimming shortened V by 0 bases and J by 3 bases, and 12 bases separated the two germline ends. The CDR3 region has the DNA TGTGCCTGGAGTGTCCCCGCTGGGGACAATCAGCCCCAGCATTTT. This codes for CAWSVPAGDNQPQHF. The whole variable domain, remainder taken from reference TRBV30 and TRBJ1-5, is SQTIHQWPATLVQPVGSPLSLECTVEGTSNPNLYWYRQAAGRGLQLLFYSVGIGQISSEVPQNLSASRPQDRQFILSSKKLLLSDSGFYLCAWSVPAGDNQPQHFGDGTRLSIL.

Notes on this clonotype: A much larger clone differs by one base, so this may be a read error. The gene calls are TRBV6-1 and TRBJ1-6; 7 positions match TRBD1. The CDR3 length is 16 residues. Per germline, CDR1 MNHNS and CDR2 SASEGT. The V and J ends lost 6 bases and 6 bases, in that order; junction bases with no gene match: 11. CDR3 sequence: CASRREQGRLNSPLHF. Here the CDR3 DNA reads TGTGCCAGCAGACGAGAACAGGGGAGACTTAATTCACCCCTCCACTTT.

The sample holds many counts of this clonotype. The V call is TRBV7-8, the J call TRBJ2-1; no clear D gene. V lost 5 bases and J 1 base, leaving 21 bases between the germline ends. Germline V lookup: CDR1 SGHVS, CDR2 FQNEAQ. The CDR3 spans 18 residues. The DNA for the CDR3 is TGTGCCAGCAGCCCTTTCGCTCCGGGTTATCAATCCTACAATGAGCAGTTCTTC. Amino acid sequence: CASSPFAPGYQSYNEQFF.

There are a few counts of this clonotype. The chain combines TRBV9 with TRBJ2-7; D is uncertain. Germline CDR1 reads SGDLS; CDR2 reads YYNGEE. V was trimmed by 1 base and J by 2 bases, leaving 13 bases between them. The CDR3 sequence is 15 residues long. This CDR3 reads CASSVTDDGTYEQYF. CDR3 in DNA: TGTGCCAGCAGCGTAACGGACGATGGGACCTACGAGCAGTACTTC.

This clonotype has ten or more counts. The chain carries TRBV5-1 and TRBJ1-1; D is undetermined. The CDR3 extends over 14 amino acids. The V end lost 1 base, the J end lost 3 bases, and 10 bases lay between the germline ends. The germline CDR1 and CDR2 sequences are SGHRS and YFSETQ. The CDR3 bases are TGCGCCAGCAGCTTGAGGCGTAGTGACACTGAAGCTTTCTTT. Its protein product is CASSLRRSDTEAFF.

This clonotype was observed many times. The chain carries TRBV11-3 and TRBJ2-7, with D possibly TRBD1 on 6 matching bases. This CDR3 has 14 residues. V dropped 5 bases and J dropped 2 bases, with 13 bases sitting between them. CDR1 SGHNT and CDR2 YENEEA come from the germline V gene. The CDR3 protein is CASSHGDTPYEQYF. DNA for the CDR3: TGTGCCAGCAGCCATGGGGACACCCCCTACGAGCAGTACTTC. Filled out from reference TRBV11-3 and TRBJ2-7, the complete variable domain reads EAGVVQSPRYKIIEKKQPVAFWCNPISGHNTLYWYLQNLGQGPELLIRYENEEAVDDSQLPKDRFSAERLKGVDSTLKIQPAELGDSAVYLCASSHGDTPYEQYFGPGTRLTVT.

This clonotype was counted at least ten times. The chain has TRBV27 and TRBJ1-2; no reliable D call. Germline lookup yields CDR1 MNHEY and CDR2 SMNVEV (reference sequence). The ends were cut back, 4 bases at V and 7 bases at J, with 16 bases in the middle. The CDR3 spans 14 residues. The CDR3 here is CASSSPNSGPGYTF. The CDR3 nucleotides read TGTGCCAGCAGTTCCCCAAACAGCGGGCCTGGCTACACCTTC.

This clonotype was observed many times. CDR3 DNA sequence: TGCGCCAGCAGCGTCGGGCAGGGGTCAACCTACGAGCAGTACTTC. It specifies CASSVGQGSTYEQYF. The chain links TRBV5-1 to TRBJ2-7; a possible D gene is TRBD1 (6 bases). The germline V and J ends were trimmed by 4 bases and 2 bases, with 16 bases remaining between them. This CDR3 is 15 amino acids long. Germline V gene data show CDR1 as SGHRS and CDR2 as YFSETQ.

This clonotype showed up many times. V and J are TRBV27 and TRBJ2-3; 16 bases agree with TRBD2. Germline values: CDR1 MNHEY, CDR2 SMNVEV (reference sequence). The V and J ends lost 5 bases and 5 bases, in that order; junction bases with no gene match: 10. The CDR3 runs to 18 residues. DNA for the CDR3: TGTGCCAGCAGTCACCAACCGGGACTAGCGGGAGGGTTAGATACGCAGTATTTT. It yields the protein CASSHQPGLAGGLDTQYF.

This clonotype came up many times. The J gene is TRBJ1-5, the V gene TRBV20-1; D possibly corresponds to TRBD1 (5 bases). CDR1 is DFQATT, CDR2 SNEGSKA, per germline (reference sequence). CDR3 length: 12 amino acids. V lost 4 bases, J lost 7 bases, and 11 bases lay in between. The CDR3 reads CSATYRTQPQHF. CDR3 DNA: TGCAGTGCTACCTACAGGACACAGCCCCAGCATTTT.

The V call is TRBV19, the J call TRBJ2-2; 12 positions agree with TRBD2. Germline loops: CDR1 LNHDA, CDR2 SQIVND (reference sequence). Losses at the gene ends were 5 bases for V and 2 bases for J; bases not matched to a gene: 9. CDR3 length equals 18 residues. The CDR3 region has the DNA TGTGCCAGTAGTCTACGGACTAGCGGGACAAAAAACACCGGGGAGCTGTTTTTT. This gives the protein CASSLRTSGTKNTGELFF.

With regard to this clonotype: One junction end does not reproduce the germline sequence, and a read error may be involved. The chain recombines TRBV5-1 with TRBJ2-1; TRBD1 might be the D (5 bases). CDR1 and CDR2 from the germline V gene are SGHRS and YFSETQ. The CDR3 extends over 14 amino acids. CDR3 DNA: TGCGCCAGCAGCTTGGGGGGCTCATACAATGAGCAGTCCTTC. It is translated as CASSLGGSYNEQSF.

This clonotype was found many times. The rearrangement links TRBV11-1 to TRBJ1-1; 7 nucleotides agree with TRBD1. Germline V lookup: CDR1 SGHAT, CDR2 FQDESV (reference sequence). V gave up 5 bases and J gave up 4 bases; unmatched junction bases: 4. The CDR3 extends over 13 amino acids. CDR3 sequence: CASSPSGGTEAFF. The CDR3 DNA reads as TGTGCCAGCAGCCCATCAGGGGGCACTGAAGCTTTCTTT. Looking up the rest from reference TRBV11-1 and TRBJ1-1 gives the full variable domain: EAEVAQSPRYKITEKSQAVAFWCDPISGHATLYWYRQILGQGPELLVQFQDESVVDDSQLPKDRFSAERLKGVDSTLKIQPAELGDSAMYLCASSPSGGTEAFFGQGTRLTVV.

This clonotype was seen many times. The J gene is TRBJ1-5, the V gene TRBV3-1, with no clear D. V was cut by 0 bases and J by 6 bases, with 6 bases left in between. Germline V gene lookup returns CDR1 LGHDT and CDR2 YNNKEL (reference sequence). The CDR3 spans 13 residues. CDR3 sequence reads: CASSQDHVQPQHF. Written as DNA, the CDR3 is TGTGCCAGCAGCCAAGATCATGTTCAGCCCCAGCATTTT.

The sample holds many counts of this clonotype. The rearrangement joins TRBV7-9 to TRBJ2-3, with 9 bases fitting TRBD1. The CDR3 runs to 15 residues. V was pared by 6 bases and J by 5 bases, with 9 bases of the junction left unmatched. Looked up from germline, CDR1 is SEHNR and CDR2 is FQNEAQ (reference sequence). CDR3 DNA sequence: TGTGCCAGCAGTCCCGGGACAGGGCAGGGAGATACGCAGTATTTT. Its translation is CASSPGTGQGDTQYF.

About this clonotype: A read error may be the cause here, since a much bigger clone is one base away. The CDR3 DNA reads as TGTGCCAGCAGACGGGGAGGGGCGGGGGGGCCGAGTTGGGAGCAGTACTTC. This codes for CASRRGGAGGPSWEQYF. The chain links TRBV6-2 or TRBV6-3 to TRBJ2-7, with 9 bases that match TRBD2. This CDR3 is built from 17 residues. Germline CDR1 MNHEY, CDR2 SVGEGT. Losses at the gene ends were 6 bases for V and 7 bases for J; bases not matched to a gene: 19.

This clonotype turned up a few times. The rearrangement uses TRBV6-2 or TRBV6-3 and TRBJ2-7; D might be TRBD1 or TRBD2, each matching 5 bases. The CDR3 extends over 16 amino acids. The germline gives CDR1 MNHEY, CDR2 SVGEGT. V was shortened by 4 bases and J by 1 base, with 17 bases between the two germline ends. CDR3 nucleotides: TGTGCCAGCAGTTCCCACCCCGGGACGGAATCCTACGAGCAGTACTTC. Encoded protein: CASSSHPGTESYEQYF.

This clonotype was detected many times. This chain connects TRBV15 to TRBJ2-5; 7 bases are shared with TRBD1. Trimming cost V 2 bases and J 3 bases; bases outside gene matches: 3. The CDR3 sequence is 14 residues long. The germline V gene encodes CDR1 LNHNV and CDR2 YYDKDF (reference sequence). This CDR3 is CATSRIGTEETQYF. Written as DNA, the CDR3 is TGTGCCACCAGCAGAATCGGGACAGAAGAGACCCAGTACTTC.

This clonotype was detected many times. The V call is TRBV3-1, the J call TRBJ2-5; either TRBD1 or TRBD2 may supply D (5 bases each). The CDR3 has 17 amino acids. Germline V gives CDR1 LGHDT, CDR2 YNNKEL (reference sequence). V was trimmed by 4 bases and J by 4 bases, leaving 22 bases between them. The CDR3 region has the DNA TGTGCCAGCAGCCTCTCAACCGTGAGGGGCCAGGGAGAGACCCAGTACTTC. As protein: CASSLSTVRGQGETQYF.

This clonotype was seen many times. The DNA of the CDR3 is TGTGCCAGCAGCTTTACAGGGATCACGAGCTACACCTTC. This translates into CASSFTGITSYTF. V usage is TRBV11-2 and J usage is TRBJ1-2, with D possibly matching TRBD1 (6 bases). The CDR3 has 13 residues. Germline V gene data show CDR1 as SGHAT and CDR2 as FQNNGV. Trimming took off 3 bases at V and 9 bases at J, with 14 bases between the two ends.

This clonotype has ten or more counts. CDR3 loop: CSARSDSPRLETQYF. CDR3 nucleotide sequence: TGCAGTGCTAGATCGGACAGCCCACGTCTTGAGACCCAGTACTTC. The chain couples TRBV20-1 to TRBJ2-5, with TRBD1 as a possible D gene (6 bases). CDR3 length equals 15 residues. CDR1 is DFQATT and CDR2 is SNEGSKA in the germline V gene (reference sequence). The germline V and J ends were trimmed by 2 bases and 5 bases, with 18 bases remaining between them.

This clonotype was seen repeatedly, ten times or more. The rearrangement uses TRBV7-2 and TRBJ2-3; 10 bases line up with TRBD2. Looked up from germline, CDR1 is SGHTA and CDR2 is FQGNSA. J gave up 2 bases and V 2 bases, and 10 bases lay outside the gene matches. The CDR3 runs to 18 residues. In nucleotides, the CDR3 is TGTGCCAGCAGCTTACGAATAGCGGGAGGTCGGTACACAGATACGCAGTATTTT. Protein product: CASSLRIAGGRYTDTQYF.